A single sample gave rise to the 2 T cell receptor beta chains below, sequenced in a study of PD-1 blockade in classical Hodgkin lymphoma. This table comes from immunoSEQ multiplex PCR, and its TCRdb copy is limited to in-frame clones, with some not included. This table has some 34,000 clones, approximately 68% appearing once. Time point of the sample: cycle 4 day 1 (C4D1), after less than seven weeks of nivolumab. Each patient relapsed following autologous stem cell transplantation, and prior brentuximab vedotin exposure differed. The input for sequencing was peripheral blood mononuclear cells (PBMCs), taken before the fourth cycle of nivolumab. All receptors derive from a human donor with classical Hodgkin lymphoma.

This clone is deemed medium-sized (0.01 to 0.1%). The chain is built from TRBV27 and TRBJ2-7; 7 nucleotides match TRBD2. This CDR3 contains 14 residues. Germline-derived CDR1 and CDR2 are MNHEY and SMNVEV (reference sequence). Trimming removed 3 bases from V and 0 bases from J; junction bases left unmatched: 2. CDR3 sequence reads: CASSFGGSSYEQYF. The CDR3 nucleotides are TGTGCCAGCAGTTTCGGGGGGTCCTCCTACGAGCAGTACTTC.

The genes are TRBV15 and TRBJ1-6, with a weak D call TRBD1 (5 bases). This CDR3 is built from 14 residues. The germline V and J ends were trimmed by 1 base and 10 bases, with 11 bases remaining between them. In germline, CDR1 is LNHNV, CDR2 YYDKDF (reference sequence). CDR3 coding DNA: TGTGCCACCAGCAGAGGAGGGGTGGGGTCACCCCTCCACTTT. Residues: CATSRGGVGSPLHF.